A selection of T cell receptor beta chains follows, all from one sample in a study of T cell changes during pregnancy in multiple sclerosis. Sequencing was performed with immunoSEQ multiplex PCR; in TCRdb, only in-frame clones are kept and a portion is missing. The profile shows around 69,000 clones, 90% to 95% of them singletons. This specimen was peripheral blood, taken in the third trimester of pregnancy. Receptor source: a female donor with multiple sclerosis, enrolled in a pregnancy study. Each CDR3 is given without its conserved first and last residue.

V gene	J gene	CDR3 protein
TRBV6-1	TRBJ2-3	ASSERGLTGVGTDTQY
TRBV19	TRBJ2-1	ASRDTDYNEQF
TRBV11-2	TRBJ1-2	ASSLIPGQGAFIYGYT
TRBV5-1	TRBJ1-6	ASSLGQGRSPLH
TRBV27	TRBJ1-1	ASSLIPGQGGTEAF
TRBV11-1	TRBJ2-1	ASSTPTSGSTNEQF
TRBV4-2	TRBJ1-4	ASSQGQGNEKLF
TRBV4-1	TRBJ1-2	ASSQGAASNYGYT
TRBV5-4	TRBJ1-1	ASSRNRLGADTEAF
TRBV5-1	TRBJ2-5	ASSSARGAQETQY
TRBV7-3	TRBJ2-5	ASSSGTGRETQY
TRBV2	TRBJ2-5	ASSGTGPETQY
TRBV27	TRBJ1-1	ASSLFRGGYHTEAF
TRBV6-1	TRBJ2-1	ASSESLGLAGGGNEQF
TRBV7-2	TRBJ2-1	ASSLGREGIEQF
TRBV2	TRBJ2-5	ASSTSSDRAYTSEQY
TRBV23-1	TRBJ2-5	ASSPEFQETQY
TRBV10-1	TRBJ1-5	ATSDRVNQPQH
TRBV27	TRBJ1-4	ASSLFGTVAEKLF
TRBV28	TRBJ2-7	ASVGRGAYEQY
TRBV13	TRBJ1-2	ASSAERDRRPNYGYT
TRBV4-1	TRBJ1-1	ASSQAWTVSIGAEAF
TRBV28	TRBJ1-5	ASSSDTATF
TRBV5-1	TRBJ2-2	ASSLVTAKNTGELF
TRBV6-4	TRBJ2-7	ASSDSVGGSEQY
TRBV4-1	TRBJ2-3	ASSQIDILSTDTQY
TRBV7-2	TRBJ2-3	ASSLGGHTDTQY
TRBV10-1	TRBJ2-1	ASSSHSGGPGYEQF